The rows below give T cell receptor beta chains drawn from one sample of a study of blood T cell repertoires in COVID-19. TCRdb's copy holds only in-frame clones and misses some; the assay was immunoSEQ multiplex PCR. Of more than 150,000 clones in the sample, 85% to 90% were seen once. Sequenced: peripheral blood. Receptor source: a man aged 50 to 59 with acute or convalescent COVID-19. Each CDR3 is given with its conserved first and last residue. The D gene is left open where the match is weak. Clone sizes are given selectively: once, few, many, or a class where the clone is expanded.

j_call	d_call	v_call	clone_size	cdr3_aa	cdr3_nt
TRBJ2-1	TRBD2	TRBV20-1	-	CSASFLAGTNEQFF	TGCAGTGCTAGTTTCCTAGCGGGAACCAATGAGCAGTTCTTC
TRBJ2-2	-	TRBV7-6	-	CASSFGGTGELFF	TGTGCCAGCAGCTTCGGGGGCACCGGGGAGCTGTTTTTT
TRBJ2-2	TRBD2	TRBV5-1	-	CASSLGTSGTGELFF	TGCGCCAGCAGCTTGGGGACTAGCGGGACCGGGGAGCTGTTTTTT
TRBJ2-3	-	TRBV10-2	-	CASMPGRTDTQYF	TGCGCCAGCATGCCGGGAAGAACAGATACGCAGTATTTT
TRBJ2-1	-	TRBV20-1	-	CSATRDNEQFF	TGCAGTGCGACCAGGGACAATGAGCAGTTCTTC
TRBJ1-1	-	TRBV18	-	CASSSTRNTEAFF	TGTGCCAGCTCATCGACAAGGAACACTGAAGCTTTCTTT
TRBJ2-7	-	TRBV14	-	CASSQSRRSYEQYF	TGTGCCAGCAGCCAGAGCCGGAGGTCCTACGAGCAGTACTTC
TRBJ1-3	TRBD1	TRBV9	-	CASSATGADTIYF	TGTGCCAGCAGCGCGACAGGGGCGGACACCATATATTTT
TRBJ2-7	-	TRBV27	-	CASSSGGARGREQYF	TGTGCCAGCAGTTCAGGCGGGGCCAGGGGGAGGGAGCAGTACTTC
TRBJ2-6	-	TRBV6-5	-	CASTDGSSGANVLTF	TGTGCCAGCACCGATGGGAGCTCTGGGGCCAACGTCCTGACTTTC
TRBJ1-5	-	TRBV3-1/TRBV3-2	once	CASGQGDYQPQHF	TGTGCCAGCGGTCAGGGCGATTATCAGCCCCAGCATTTT
TRBJ1-5	-	TRBV30	-	CAWSRAGKQPQHF	TGTGCCTGGAGCAGGGCTGGCAAACAGCCCCAGCATTTT
TRBJ1-4	-	TRBV27	once	CASSTSGEKLFF	TGTGCCAGCAGCACTTCAGGGGAAAAACTGTTTTTT